These T cell receptor beta chains were read from a single sample in a study of blood T cell repertoires in COVID-19. Here immunoSEQ multiplex PCR was the method, and the copy in TCRdb shows in-frame clones only, minus some. The repertoire holds some 250,000 clones, roughly 77% seen once, with 3.3% in the top ten. Sample: peripheral blood. The source is a woman of 80 years or more with acute or convalescent COVID-19. The CDR3 runs from the conserved cysteine through the conserved F or W. The order of the fields is CDR3 length, V gene, clone size, D gene, J gene, CDR3 DNA, CDR3 protein. A D gene is named only where the DNA matches it firmly. Clone size is not always given. Where it is, it says once, few, many or a class for expanded clones.

15	TRBV6-1	NA	TRBD1	TRBJ1-2	TGTGCCAGCAGTGAAGCGCCGGGACAGGGATATGGCTACACCTTC	CASSEAPGQGYGYTF
13	TRBV12-3/TRBV12-4	few	TRBD2	TRBJ2-1	TGTGCCAGCACCGGGGGGGCCAGGGATGAGCAGTTCTTC	CASTGGARDEQFF
14	TRBV28	NA	TRBD1	TRBJ1-3	TGTGCCATAGGGACAGGCCACTCTGGAAACACCATATATTTT	CAIGTGHSGNTIYF
16	TRBV11-2	NA	TRBD1	TRBJ1-4	TGTGCCAGCAGCGGGACAGGGGGTATTTTGGGTGAAAAACTGTTTTTT	CASSGTGGILGEKLFF
13	TRBV28	NA	NA	TRBJ2-7	TGTGCCAGCAGACCCGGACAATCCTACGAGCAGTACTTC	CASRPGQSYEQYF
14	TRBV9	NA	TRBD2	TRBJ2-2	TGTGCCAGCAGCGCCAGACTAGCGAGTGGGGAGCTGTTTTTT	CASSARLASGELFF
16	TRBV7-9	few	NA	TRBJ1-3	TGTGCCAGCAGCCTTGGACAGTTTAGCTCTGGAAACACCATATATTTT	CASSLGQFSSGNTIYF
14	TRBV29-1	NA	TRBD1	TRBJ1-2	TGCAGCGTGGGTGACAGGGGCCTTGGGGATGGCTACACCTTC	CSVGDRGLGDGYTF
14	TRBV10-3	many	NA	TRBJ1-2	TGTGCCATCAGTGACGGCTCGAGGAGCTATGGCTACACCTTC	CAISDGSRSYGYTF
13	TRBV6-4	NA	NA	TRBJ1-1	TGTGCCAGCAGGACAGGACCGAACACTGAAGCTTTCTTT	CASRTGPNTEAFF
15	TRBV5-3	NA	NA	TRBJ1-1	TGTGCCAGAGCAAAGTTCGCGGATACGGCCACTGAAGCTTTCTTT	CARAKFADTATEAFF
13	TRBV7-2	NA	NA	TRBJ2-2	TGTGCCAGCAGCTCCTTAGGGGGGGCGGGTCTGTTTTTT	CASSSLGGAGLFF
15	TRBV6-1	NA	TRBD1	TRBJ1-1	TGTGCCAGCAGTTCCACAGGGGGTATGAACACTGAAGCTTTCTTT	CASSSTGGMNTEAFF
16	TRBV10-3	NA	TRBD2	TRBJ2-7	TGTGCCATCAGTCTAGCGGGAGACCAAGGGTCGGCGGAGCAGTACTTC	CAISLAGDQGSAEQYF
14	TRBV14	NA	NA	TRBJ1-2	TGTGCCAGCAGCCAAGAACAACAGAGATATGGCTACACCTTC	CASSQEQQRYGYTF
15	TRBV5-4	NA	TRBD2	TRBJ2-3	TGTGCCAGCAGCTCCCGACTAGCGGGAATCGATACGCAGTATTTT	CASSSRLAGIDTQYF
14	TRBV13	NA	TRBD1	TRBJ2-7	TGTGCCAGCACCAGGGGGCAGGAGACCTACGAGCAGTACTTC	CASTRGQETYEQYF
18	TRBV15	few	TRBD1	TRBJ1-1	TGTGCCACCAGCAGAGGCGGGACAGGGGGAGGTGGGAACACTGAAGCTTTCTTT	CATSRGGTGGGGNTEAFF
16	TRBV5-1	NA	TRBD1	TRBJ2-2	TGCGCCAGCAGCTTGGAGGGACAGCTCAACACCGGGGAGCTGTTTTTT	CASSLEGQLNTGELFF
16	TRBV7-6	NA	NA	TRBJ2-2	TGTGCCAGCAGCCGTTTTGGCAGGTTGAACACCGGGGAGCTGTTTTTT	CASSRFGRLNTGELFF
15	TRBV11-3	NA	TRBD1	TRBJ2-1	TGTGCCAGCAGCTTAGATTCGACAGGGTTGGTTGAGCAGTTCTTC	CASSLDSTGLVEQFF
18	TRBV27	few	NA	TRBJ1-5	TGTGCCAGCAGTTTATCGATTACCGGGGATGGTAGCAATCAGCCCCAGCATTTT	CASSLSITGDGSNQPQHF
15	TRBV9	NA	NA	TRBJ1-4	TGTGCCAGCAGCGGAGGTCCAGGGTTAGGGGAAAAACTGTTTTTT	CASSGGPGLGEKLFF
16	TRBV5-1	NA	NA	TRBJ2-2	TGCGCCAGCAGCTTGGGGGCAGCCTCCAGGACCGGGGAGCTGTTTTTT	CASSLGAASRTGELFF
20	TRBV6-1	NA	TRBD2	TRBJ2-5	TGTGCCAGCAGTGAGGCGCCCCCGGGACTAGCGGGAGGAGGGGGGAAGACCCAGTACTTC	CASSEAPPGLAGGGGKTQYF
15	TRBV6-5	few	NA	TRBJ2-1	TGTGCCAGCAGACGGGTGCCAAGCTCCTACAATGAGCAGTTCTTC	CASRRVPSSYNEQFF
14	TRBV9	NA	TRBD1	TRBJ1-2	TGTGCCAGCAGCGTAGGGGGACAGGGACAAGGCTACACCTTC	CASSVGGQGQGYTF
14	TRBV28	NA	NA	TRBJ2-3	TGTGCCAGCAGTCAGAGTGGGGGCACCGATACGCAGTATTTT	CASSQSGGTDTQYF
15	TRBV5-4	NA	NA	TRBJ2-6	TGTGCCAGCAGCCAGGACAGCGGCCGGGCCAACGTCCTGACTTTC	CASSQDSGRANVLTF